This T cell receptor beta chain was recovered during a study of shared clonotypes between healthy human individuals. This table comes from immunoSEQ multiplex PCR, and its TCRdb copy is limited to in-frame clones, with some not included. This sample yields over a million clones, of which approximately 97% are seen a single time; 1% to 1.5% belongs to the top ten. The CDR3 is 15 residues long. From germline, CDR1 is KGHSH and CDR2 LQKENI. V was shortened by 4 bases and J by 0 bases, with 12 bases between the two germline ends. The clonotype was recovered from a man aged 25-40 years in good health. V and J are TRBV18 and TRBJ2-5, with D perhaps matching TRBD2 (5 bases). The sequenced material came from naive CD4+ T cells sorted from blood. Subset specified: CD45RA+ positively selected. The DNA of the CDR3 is TGTGCCAGCTCACGTTTTTCGCGGGACCAAGAGACCCAGTACTTC. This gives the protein CASSRFSRDQETQYF.